The T cell receptor (beta chain) described here comes from a study of blood T cell repertoires in COVID-19. Across the study: Samples taken during acute and convalescent COVID-19 were collected in the United States, Italy and Spain. From T cells, B-cell-depleted T cells, or PBMCs came the material, which was cDNA or gDNA.

As handled by the study authors: Reference gene primer amplification yielded estimated nucleated cell counts. The method was immunoSEQ multiplex PCR; TCRdb's version includes in-frame clones alone and lacks a portion of them. The V and J calls and the clone size are those of that table, but D and trimming were determined from the DNA. The repertoire consists of about 300,000 clones, with 85% to 90% occurring once and the leading ten covering 1.8%. Germline assignment: CDR1 SGHTA and CDR2 FQGNSA. The CDR3 has 17 amino acids. The junction had 7 bases not matched to a gene; V was cut back by 2 bases and J by 5 bases. Patients from Seattle were sampled longitudinally, starting during active infection.

Sequencing input: peripheral blood. V gene TRBV7-2 combines with J gene TRBJ2-3; TRBD2 matches 13 bases. The receptor was isolated from a woman in her twenties or thirties with COVID-19, enrolled during active disease. The CDR3 DNA follows: TGTGCCAGCAGCTTATCACTAGCGGGGGGGGGTTTAGATACGCAGTATTTT. Translated: CASSLSLAGGGLDTQYF.